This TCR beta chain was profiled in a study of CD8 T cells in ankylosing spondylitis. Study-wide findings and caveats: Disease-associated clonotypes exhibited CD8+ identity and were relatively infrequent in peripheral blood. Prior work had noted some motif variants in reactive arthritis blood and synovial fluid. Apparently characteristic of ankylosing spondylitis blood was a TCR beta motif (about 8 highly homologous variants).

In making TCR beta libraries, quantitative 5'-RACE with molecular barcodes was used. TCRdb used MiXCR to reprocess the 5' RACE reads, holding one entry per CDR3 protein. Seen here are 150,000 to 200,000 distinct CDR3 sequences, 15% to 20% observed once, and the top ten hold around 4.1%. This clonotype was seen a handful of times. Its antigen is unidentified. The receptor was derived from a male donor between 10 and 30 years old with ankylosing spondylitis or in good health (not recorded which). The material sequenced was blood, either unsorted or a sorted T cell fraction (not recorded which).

CDR3 coding DNA: TGTGCCAGCTCACCGCCTACCCGGGACTTGCAGTTCTTC. Protein: CASSPPTRDLQFF. The gene calls are TRBV18 and TRBJ2-1, with a weak D call TRBD2 (6 bases). The germline gives CDR1 KGHSH, CDR2 LQKENI. CDR3 size: 13 residues. Trimming pared 3 bases from V and 12 bases from J, leaving 15 bases between.